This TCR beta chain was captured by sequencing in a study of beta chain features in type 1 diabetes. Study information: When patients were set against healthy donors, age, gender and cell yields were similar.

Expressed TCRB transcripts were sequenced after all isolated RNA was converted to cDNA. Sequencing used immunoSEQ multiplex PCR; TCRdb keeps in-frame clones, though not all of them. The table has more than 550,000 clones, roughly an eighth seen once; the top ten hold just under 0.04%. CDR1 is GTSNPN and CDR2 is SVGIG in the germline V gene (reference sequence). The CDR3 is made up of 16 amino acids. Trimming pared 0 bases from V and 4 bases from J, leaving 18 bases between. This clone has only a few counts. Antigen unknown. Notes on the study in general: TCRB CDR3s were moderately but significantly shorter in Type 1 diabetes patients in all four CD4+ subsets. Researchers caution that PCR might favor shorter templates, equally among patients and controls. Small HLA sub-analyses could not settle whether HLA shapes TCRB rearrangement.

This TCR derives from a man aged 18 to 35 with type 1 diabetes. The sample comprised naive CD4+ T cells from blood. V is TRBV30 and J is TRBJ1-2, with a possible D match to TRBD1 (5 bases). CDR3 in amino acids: CAWSVHPGGYVYGYTF. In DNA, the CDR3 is TGTGCCTGGAGTGTACACCCTGGGGGGTACGTCTATGGCTACACCTTC. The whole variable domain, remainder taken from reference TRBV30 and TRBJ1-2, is SQTIHQWPATLVQPVGSPLSLECTVEGTSNPNLYWYRQAAGRGLQLLFYSVGIGQISSEVPQNLSASRPQDRQFILSSKKLLLSDSGFYLCAWSVHPGGYVYGYTFGSGTRLTVV.